This T cell receptor (beta chain) appears in the sequencing data of a study of cytomegalovirus exposure and HLA in healthy donors. Study-level findings and limits: Reported results showed that the classifier diagnosed cytomegalovirus status with high specificity and sensitivity. The authors assumed roughly uniform sequencing depth across donors for presence/absence analyses. Common viral pathogens seemed to be connected with several of the most significant clusters, according to a later analysis.

Germline V CDR1 and CDR2: ENHRY, SYGVKD. Trimming took 0 bases from V and 3 from J, leaving 9 bases between them. This CDR3 spans 14 amino acids. As regards this clone: Its cognate antigen is unknown.

Researchers ran the PCR with 60 Vbeta and 13 Jbeta primers. Per the study methods: There were 70 million to 95 million unique TCR beta chains by a later count, and around 10 million of them were shared. The method was immunoSEQ multiplex PCR; TCRdb's version includes in-frame clones alone and lacks a portion of them. Clone size and the V and J calls come from that table; the DNA yielded D and trimming. The sample has roughly 150,000 clones; about 64% are singletons. Sequencing used PBMCs. The chain recombines TRBV10-3 with TRBJ2-7; D is ambiguous. The receptor's source is a woman aged 25 to 39 in good health and CMV-seropositive. The CDR3: CAISESMRVYEQYF. The CDR3 nucleotides read TGTGCCATCAGTGAGTCGATGCGAGTCTACGAGCAGTACTTC.